This T cell receptor (beta chain) stems from a study of naive CD8 T cells in extremely preterm neonates. Study context: Abstract and methods disagree on adult ages: 25-50 versus 20-50 years.

Live Annexin V-negative naive CD3+CD8+CD45RA+CCR7+ T cells were sorted. Sorted naive CD8+ T cell numbers ranged ~19,000 to ~110,000. This CDR3 contains 14 residues. Between the trimmed V and J ends, which lost 2 bases and 2 bases, there was a span of 9 bases. Germline loops: CDR1 MNHNY, CDR2 SVGAGI (reference sequence). Sequenced by immunoSEQ multiplex PCR; TCRdb stores in-frame clones only, minus some. The sample consists of several thousand clones, just under 98% of them appearing once. Sequenced input: naive CD8+ T cells from blood. The chain combines TRBV6-6 with TRBJ2-5; possible D gene TRBD1, 6 bases. This clonotype originated in a human donor in good health. CDR3 sequence: CASSYVGQQETQYF. Here the CDR3 DNA reads TGTGCCAGCAGTTACGTAGGACAGCAAGAGACCCAGTACTTC.